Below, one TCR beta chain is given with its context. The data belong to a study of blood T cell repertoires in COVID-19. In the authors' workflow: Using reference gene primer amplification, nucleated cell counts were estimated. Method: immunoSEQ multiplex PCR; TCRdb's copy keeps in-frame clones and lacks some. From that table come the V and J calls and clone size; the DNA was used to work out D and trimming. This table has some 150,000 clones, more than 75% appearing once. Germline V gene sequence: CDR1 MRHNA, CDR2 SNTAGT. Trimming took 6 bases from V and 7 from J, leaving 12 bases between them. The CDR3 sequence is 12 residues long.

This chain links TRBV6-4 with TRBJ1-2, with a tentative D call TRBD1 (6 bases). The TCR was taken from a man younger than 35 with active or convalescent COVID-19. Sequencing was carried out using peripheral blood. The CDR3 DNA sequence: TGTGCCAGCAGGGCAGGGGCCCGTGGCTACACCTTC. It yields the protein CASRAGARGYTF.